Listed here is a single T cell receptor (beta chain). Its antigen specificity is not known. It has no much larger one-base neighbor in the sample; base qualities were not kept. The data were taken from a study of T cell repertoires in ileal Crohn's disease (dated by TCRdb to the late 2010s). About the investigation overall: The median duration of disease was about 7.3 years, and at the time of surgery around 36% of patients were active smokers. TCR repertoire analysis was performed in around 57 Crohn's disease patients drawn from a prospective multicentre cohort. Surgery was performed for a complication in all patients, with stricturing disease in roughly 60% and penetrating disease in roughly 40%. Running in parallel with the study was a multicentre cohort set up to find predictors of early endoscopic recurrence following ileocolonic resection. A total of around 150 mucosal samples from about 57 patients were sequenced, collected from several sites on the surgical specimen as well as at postoperative endoscopy. For commercial TCRB immunosequencing, approximately 480 nanograms of biopsy DNA were submitted for each sample. Postoperative therapy was given to about half of the patients, with thiopurines administered to about a dozen patients and anti-TNF agents administered to fewer than 20 patients. The M0 samples consisted of biopsies taken from the inflamed part of the ileum within the surgical resection specimen. A Rutgeerts score above i0 was used to define endoscopic postoperative recurrence.

Library preparation was by the immunoSEQ multiplex PCR assay. Adaptive Biotechnology amplified the CDR3 regions from genomic DNA with a two-step multiplex PCR designed to control amplification bias. The first PCR used primers for every V and J gene segment; the second PCR added barcodes and Illumina adapters. CDR3 libraries were sequenced on an Illumina instrument. In the source study's methods: Analysis combined the vendor-provided pipelines with custom analysis of raw data in R/Bioconductor under R version 3.3.0. Clonality, which ranges from 0 to 1, was calculated as the inverse of the normalised Shannon entropy across all productive clones. The repertoire share taken up by the top 100 clones defined high-frequency clones, and only clones that passed a 95% confidence test were kept. Repertoire diversity was measured with the Simpson index, and overlap between samples was measured with the Morisita-Horn index. The table was pulled from immuneACCESS by TCRdb, which kept in-frame rearrangements only. Such tables lose some clones; where checked, under half of the loss comes from unresolved V genes, and the rest has no known cause. That table supplies the V and J calls and clone size; D and trimming were determined from the DNA. The sample table holds a few thousand clones, of which roughly 76% were seen once. Of the sample, approximately 7% falls within the top ten clones.

Study-level results and caveats: Endoscopic recurrence was linked to a higher percentage of high-frequency clones at surgery, and recurrence occurred in every patient whose clonality exceeded 26.8% (18/57). Mucosal CD4 and CD8 T cells were sorted and sequenced only in a subgroup of patients, whose size was not stated. More high-frequency clones were carried by sorted CD8 T cells than by CD4 T cells, suggesting that mucosal expansions were mainly CD8. Patients who were active smokers at surgery had a significantly higher proportion of clonal expansions than non-smokers (roughly 24% vs 19%, p=0.02).

CDR1 and CDR2, per the germline V gene, are MNHEY and SVGAGI. From V the trimming removes 6 bases and from J it removes 3 bases, while the gene matches leave 3 bases of the junction unaccounted for. Including cysteine and phenylalanine, the CDR3 has 14 amino acids. Of all the DNA, just the CDR3 is kept, 42 bases in frame from base 1. Explained via the paper, the time point label denotes: inflamed ileum from the surgical specimen. Adults with ileal or ileocolonic Crohn's disease for whom ileocolonic resection was indicated were considered eligible. Whole ileal mucosal biopsies were stored frozen at -80°C before DNA extraction. Genomic DNA was extracted from frozen whole biopsies using a TRizol-based method and was quantified with a NanoDrop 2000 spectrophotometer.

The sequenced material came from ileal tissue. The clonotype was recovered from an adult with Crohn's disease. The sequence links TRBV6-5 to TRBJ1-5, with TRBD1 identical over 9 junction bases. The CDR3 region has the sequence CASRDRGTNQPQHF. The nucleotide sequence is TGTGCCAGCAGGGACAGGGGCACCAATCAGCCCCAGCATTTT.